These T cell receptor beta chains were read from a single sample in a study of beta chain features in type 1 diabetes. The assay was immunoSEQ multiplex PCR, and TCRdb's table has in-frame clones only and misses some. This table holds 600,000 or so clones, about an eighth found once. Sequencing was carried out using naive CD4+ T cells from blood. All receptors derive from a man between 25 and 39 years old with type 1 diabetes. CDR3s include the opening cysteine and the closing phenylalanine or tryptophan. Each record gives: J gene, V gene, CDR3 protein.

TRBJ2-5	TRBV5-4	CASSIAGGGETQYF
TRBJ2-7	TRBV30	CAWSLFSYEQYF
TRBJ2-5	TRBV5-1	CASSFSTGQGSGTQYF
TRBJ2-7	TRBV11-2	CASSTQPGFYEQYF
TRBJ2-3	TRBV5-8	CASSLGVGDTQYF
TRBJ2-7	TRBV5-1	CASSAMPGTWEQYF
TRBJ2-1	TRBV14	CASSHPDTNNEQFF
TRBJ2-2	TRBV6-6	CASSNRGLVSGELFF
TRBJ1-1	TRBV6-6	CASRTRTGTEAFF
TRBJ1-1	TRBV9	CASSVTGGNTEAFF
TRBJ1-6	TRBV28	CASVRGGSSYNSPLHF
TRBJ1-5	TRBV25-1	CASSEFTSYQPQHF
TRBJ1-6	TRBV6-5	CASSYIGGDSPLHF
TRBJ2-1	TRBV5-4	CASSPGTSGDQFF
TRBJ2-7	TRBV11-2	CASSLAQWLTYEQYF
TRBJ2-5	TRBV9	CASTSQGGLAGETQYF
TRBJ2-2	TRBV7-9	CASSLWGGNTGELFF
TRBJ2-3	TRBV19	CATRSGTSGTDTQYF
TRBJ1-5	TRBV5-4	CASSLGPGSNQPQHF
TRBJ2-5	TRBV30	CAWTLAGGHQETQYF
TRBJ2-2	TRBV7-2	CASSRPGGGRPGELFF
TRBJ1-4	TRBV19	CASSTSRETNEKLFF
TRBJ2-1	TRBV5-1	CASSSNRDNEQFF
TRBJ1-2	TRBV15	CATSRVNYGYTF
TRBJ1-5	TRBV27	CASSLDGGYSNQPQHF
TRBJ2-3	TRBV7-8	CASSPRGSDTQYF
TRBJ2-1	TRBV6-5	CASSPAWAGGREQFF
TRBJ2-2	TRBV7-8	CASTYLRGSNTGELFF
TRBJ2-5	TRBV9	CASSVYTRGAQETQYF
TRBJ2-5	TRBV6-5	CASTGNQETQYF
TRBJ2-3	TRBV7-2	CASSTGTDTQYF
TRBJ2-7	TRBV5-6	CASSLDLVRGAGEQYF
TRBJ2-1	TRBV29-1	CSVESQGGGPSYNEQFF
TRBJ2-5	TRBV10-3	CAISDTRAQETQYF
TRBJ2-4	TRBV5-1	CASSLEPRDRKNIQYF
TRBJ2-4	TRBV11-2	CASRPGTGASLAKNIQYF
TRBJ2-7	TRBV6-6	CASSYSGQAAYEQYF
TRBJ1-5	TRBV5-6	CASSGREGDQPQHF
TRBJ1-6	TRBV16	CASSQGRTDNSPLHF
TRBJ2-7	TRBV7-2	CASSFDRGRDEQYF